The present T cell receptor beta chain was sequenced within a study of OX40 agonist ivuxolimab in advanced cancers. V lost 1 base, J lost 4 bases, and 14 bases lay in between. The germline CDR1 and CDR2 sequences are SGHAT and FQNNGV. There are 17 residues in the CDR3. The assay was immunoSEQ multiplex PCR, and TCRdb's table has in-frame clones only and misses some. The sample carries some 70,000 clones, approximately 89% recorded once. This chain joins TRBV11-2 and TRBJ2-6; D assignment may be TRBD1 or TRBD2 (5 bases each). This TCR came from an adult with an advanced solid tumor such as melanoma, head and neck, liver or kidney cancer. The sequencing here drew on CD4+ or CD8+ T cells sorted from blood, taken in a trial of the OX40 agonist ivuxolimab. In DNA form, the CDR3 reads TGTGCCAGCAGCTTAGGGGTTACGGGGCTGGGGGCCAACGTCCTGACTTTC. Protein product: CASSLGVTGLGANVLTF.